There are a few counts of the clone carrying this T cell receptor (beta chain). The length of the CDR3 is 11 residues. Trimming pared 7 bases from V and 8 bases from J, leaving 9 bases between. TCRdb reprocessed the RT-PCR reads via MiXCR and lists one record per CDR3 protein. The sample lists about 960,000 distinct CDR3 sequences, about a sixth occurring once. The data were taken from a study of patients and donors after allogeneic stem cell transplantation. The V call is TRBV12-3 or TRBV12-4, the J call TRBJ2-1, with unresolved D. Input material: blood, either unsorted or a sorted T cell fraction (not recorded which). The origin of this receptor is a human donor who was either an allogeneic HSCT recipient or a stem cell or donor lymphocyte infusion donor (not recorded which). It is not recorded whose cells these are; they may come from a transplant donor. This CDR3 reads CASTLSDEQFF. The CDR3 bases are TGTGCCAGCACCCTCAGCGATGAGCAGTTCTTC.